The present T cell receptor (beta chain) was sequenced within a study of T cell clonotyping in hematopoietic cell transplantation. Libraries were prepared by immunoSEQ multiplex PCR; TCRdb keeps only in-frame clonotypes and omits some of them. This repertoire shows tens of thousands of clones, 90% to 96% found once; its top ten account for around 1.7%. The time point was: recipient sample about 28 days before transplant, after cytoreduction. V was trimmed by 8 bases and J by 9 bases, leaving 20 bases between them. The CDR3 spans 14 residues. From germline, CDR1 is SNHLY and CDR2 FYNNEI. This receptor was identified in a woman in her forties or fifties with acute myeloid leukemia. Some clones in this sample may be carry-over from other donors' samples. The chain couples TRBV2 to TRBJ1-5; a weak D match, TRBD1 (5 bases). The source was peripheral blood mononuclear cells, collected before stem cell transplant. The CDR3 DNA reads TGTGCCAGCGGGGGGGACGGAGCGGGGCGGCCCCAGCATTTT. Amino acid sequence: CASGGDGAGRPQHF.